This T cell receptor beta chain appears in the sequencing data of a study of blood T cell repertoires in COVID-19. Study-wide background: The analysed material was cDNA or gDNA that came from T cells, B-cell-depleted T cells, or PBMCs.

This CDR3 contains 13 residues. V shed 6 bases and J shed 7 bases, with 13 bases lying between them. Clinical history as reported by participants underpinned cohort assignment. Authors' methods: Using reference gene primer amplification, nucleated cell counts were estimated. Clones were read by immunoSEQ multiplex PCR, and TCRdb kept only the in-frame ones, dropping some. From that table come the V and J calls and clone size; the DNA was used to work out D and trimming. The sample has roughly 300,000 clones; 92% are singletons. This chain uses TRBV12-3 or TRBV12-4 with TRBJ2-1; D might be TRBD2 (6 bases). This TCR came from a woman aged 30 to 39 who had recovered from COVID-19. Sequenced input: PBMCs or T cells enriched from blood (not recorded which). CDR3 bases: TGTGCCAGCAGCACGACTAGGGAGAATGAGCAGTTCTTC. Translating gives CASSTTRENEQFF.